This T cell receptor beta chain was recovered during a study of T cell responses to AZD1222 COVID-19 vaccine. Findings and limits, study-wide: Among those given AZD1222, only six or seven were seropositive at baseline. White British people made up most donors, females outnumbered males, and clonal diversity was possibly underestimated.

Regarding this clone: Its antigen is still unknown.

Germline loops: CDR1 SGHNT, CDR2 YYREEE (reference sequence). Trimming removed 0 bases at V and 1 base at J, with 13 bases between. The CDR3 is 16 amino acids. Some clones are missing from TCRdb's copy, which holds only in-frame ones; the method was immunoSEQ multiplex PCR. The table shows about 150,000 clones, with about nine tenths occurring only once. The source of this sequence is an adult in good health. The sequencing here drew on peripheral blood, taken on day 0 of AZD1222 vaccination. V gene TRBV5-4 combines with J gene TRBJ1-2; D may be TRBD1 (6 bases). CDR3 in DNA: TGTGCCAGCAGCTTGGGAGGGGGGACGGGTAACTATGGCTACACCTTC. Translation gives CASSLGGGTGNYGYTF.